This TCR beta chain stems from a study of Ad26.COV2.S vaccination and SARS-CoV-2 variants. TCRdb keeps only in-frame clones here, not all; method: immunoSEQ multiplex PCR. The table includes around 420,000 clones, 88% detected once. Treatment specified: 15 to 20 received Ad26.COV2.S at low or high dose, single or two shots; roughly five received placebo; per-sample allocation not given. Specimen acquisition occurred on day 63 following the initial vaccine or placebo injection. Immunization relied on an Ad26 vector, which expressed Wuhan-strain SARS-CoV-2 spike. The germline gives CDR1 LGHDT, CDR2 YNNKEL (reference sequence). Trimming left V 0 bases short and J 6 bases short, with 5 bases between. This CDR3 has 13 amino acids.

This clonotype was obtained from a person aged 18-65 years who received the Ad26.COV2.S COVID-19 vaccine or a placebo. Sequenced here: peripheral blood, sampled in a trial of Ad26.COV2.S vaccine versus placebo. The V gene is TRBV3-1 (or the pseudogene TRBV3-2), the J gene TRBJ2-2; unclear D gene. The DNA of the CDR3 is TGTGCCAGCAGCCAAGATTTGGCCGGGGAGCTGTTTTTT. Protein sequence: CASSQDLAGELFF.